Presented here are 3 T cell receptor beta chains from one specimen sequenced in a study of T cell repertoires in cytomegalovirus infection. MiXCR, applied by TCRdb to the reads, yields one record per CDR3 protein. Of about 46,000 distinct CDR3 sequences in the sample, roughly 19% are singletons; the top ten hold approximately 55%. No antigen is known for these receptors. Specimen: CD8+ T cells from cultured PBMCs, collected from culture after CMV antigen stimulation. These receptors were collected from a human donor in good health (CMV status not recorded). Some clones in this sample may be carry-over from other donors' samples.

The chain links TRBV7-7 to TRBJ2-5; maybe TRBD2 (7 bases). Germline V gene data show CDR1 as SSHAT and CDR2 as FNYEAQ (reference sequence). This CDR3 is 15 amino acids long. Trimming pared 1 base from V and 4 bases from J, leaving 13 bases between. The CDR3 DNA follows: TGTGCCAGCAGCTTAGGGGGGGGCGCAGGAGAGACCCAGTACTTC. This sequence encodes CASSLGGGAGETQYF.

The chain is built from TRBV12-3 or TRBV12-4 and TRBJ2-7; a weak D match, TRBD2 (5 bases). The CDR3 covers 12 residues. V gave up 7 bases and J gave up 5 bases, with 12 bases separating them. The CDR3 sequence: CASNLGSNEQYF. DNA of the CDR3: TGTGCCAGCAACCTGGGGAGTAACGAGCAGTACTTC.

By frequency in the sample, this clonotype is medium-sized. CDR3 sequence: CASGDSYEQYF. The DNA of the CDR3 is TGTGCCAGTGGGGACTCCTACGAGCAGTACTTC. The chain has TRBV7-9 and TRBJ2-7; D is undetermined. Trimming removed 9 bases at V and 0 bases at J, with 6 bases between. CDR3 length: 11 amino acids. Germline-derived CDR1 and CDR2 are SEHNR and FQNEAQ (reference sequence).